A selection of T cell receptor beta chains follows, all from one sample in a study of cytomegalovirus exposure and HLA in healthy donors. Generated by immunoSEQ multiplex PCR, the TCRdb table keeps only in-frame clones and is missing some. The repertoire has under 100,000 clones, 85% to 95% of them found once; the top ten carry more than 0.65%. Sequenced material: PBMCs. Receptor source: a woman aged 18-35 years in good health and CMV-seronegative. Both conserved end residues are part of each CDR3. The order of the fields is clone size, D gene, V gene, J gene, CDR3 protein, CDR3 DNA. The D gene is left open where the match is weak. Clone size is stated in some rows and not others, as once, few, many or a class when expanded.

.,.,TRBV9,TRBJ2-2,CASSPTGTGELFF,TGTGCCAGCAGCCCCACAGGGACCGGGGAGCTGTTTTTT
.,.,TRBV5-5,TRBJ2-7,CASSLGAGRGIYYEQYF,TGTGCCAGCAGCTTGGGAGCAGGGAGGGGGATTTACTACGAGCAGTACTTC
.,TRBD2,TRBV5-4,TRBJ2-3,CASSLARTSSDTQYF,TGTGCCAGCAGCTTGGCCCGGACTAGTTCAGATACGCAGTATTTT
.,TRBD1,TRBV11-2,TRBJ1-1,CASSFRGQGFALNTEAFF,TGTGCCAGCAGCTTCCGGGGACAGGGATTCGCCCTGAACACTGAAGCTTTCTTT
.,TRBD2,TRBV7-6,TRBJ2-2,CASSLVSGGRAVGELFF,TGTGCCAGCAGCTTAGTCTCGGGCGGGAGGGCCGTCGGGGAGCTGTTTTTT
.,TRBD1,TRBV6-5,TRBJ1-2,CASSPTGRRGGYTF,TGTGCCAGCAGCCCGACAGGGAGACGAGGAGGCTACACCTTC
once,.,TRBV6-1,TRBJ2-2,CASSHAGEVAGELFF,TGTGCCAGCAGCCATGCTGGGGAGGTGGCCGGGGAGCTGTTTTTT
.,.,TRBV28,TRBJ2-7,CASSRAQLRGQYF,TGTGCCAGCAGCCGGGCCCAACTGCGGGGGCAGTACTTC
.,.,TRBV7-2,TRBJ1-3,CASSPGVGNTIYF,TGTGCCAGCAGCCCAGGGGTTGGAAACACCATATATTTT
.,TRBD1,TRBV6-5,TRBJ2-7,CASSTLTGGGEQYF,TGTGCCAGCAGTACCTTGACAGGGGGCGGCGAGCAGTACTTC
once,.,TRBV7-2,TRBJ1-5,CASSFQTGGGQPQHF,TGTGCCAGCAGCTTTCAGACGGGCGGGGGTCAGCCCCAGCATTTT
.,TRBD2,TRBV28,TRBJ2-7,CASSLAGPNYEQYF,TGTGCCAGCAGTCTAGCGGGGCCGAACTACGAGCAGTACTTC
.,.,TRBV28,TRBJ1-2,CASSLPDYGYTF,TGTGCCAGCAGCTTACCCGACTATGGCTACACCTTC
.,TRBD1,TRBV28,TRBJ1-1,CASTRQGARTEAFF,TGTGCCAGCACTCGACAGGGGGCTCGGACTGAAGCTTTCTTT
.,TRBD1,TRBV4-3,TRBJ2-6,CASSRTGDSWANVLTF,TGCGCCAGCAGCCGGACAGGAGACTCGTGGGCCAACGTCCTGACTTTC
.,TRBD1,TRBV19,TRBJ2-1,CASSKPGTGNEQFF,TGTGCCAGTAGTAAGCCCGGGACAGGGAATGAGCAGTTCTTC
.,TRBD1,TRBV15,TRBJ1-2,CATSRVGQINGYTF,TGTGCCACCAGCAGAGTGGGACAGATCAACGGCTACACCTTC
.,TRBD2,TRBV29-1,TRBJ2-7,CSVSGEREGVPYEQYF,TGCAGCGTCTCAGGGGAGCGGGAGGGTGTCCCCTACGAGCAGTACTTC